Each of the 22 T cell receptor beta chains below was sequenced from the same sample in a study of CD8+CD57+ T cells in acquired aplastic anemia. For sequencing, patients were chosen who had shown expansion of CD8+CD57+ cells by flow cytometry. TCR beta VDJ and CDR3 profiling used genomic DNA as template. Via MiXCR, TCRdb re-called the reads, giving one row per CDR3 protein. This table has 150,000 to 200,000 distinct CDR3 sequences, roughly 50% appearing once. Sample: sorted CD4+, CD8+, or CD8+CD57+ T cells (not recorded which) from PBMCs. The receptor set was obtained from a human donor with aplastic anemia.

For this clonotype: A much larger clone lies one base from this, so it may be a read error. This sequence joins TRBV12-3 or TRBV12-4 and TRBJ2-3; 8 positions match TRBD2. The CDR3 length is 13 residues. For the CDR3, the DNA is TGTGCCAGCAGCCCGGGACTAGGGGATACGCACTATTTT. This gives the protein CASSPGLGDTHYF.

This clonotype was observed many times. CDR3 sequence reads: CATSKATTGSGANVLTF. CDR3 DNA: TGTGCCACCAGCAAAGCGACGACAGGTTCTGGGGCCAACGTCCTGACTTTC. V usage is TRBV15 and J usage is TRBJ2-6; weak D call: TRBD1 (6 bases). Trimming took off 4 bases at V and 1 base at J, with 14 bases between the two ends. This CDR3 comprises 17 residues. CDR1 and CDR2 from the germline V gene are LNHNV and YYDKDF (reference sequence). Looking up the rest from reference TRBV15 and TRBJ2-6 gives the full variable domain: DAMVIQNPRYQVTQFGKPVTLSCSQTLNHNVMYWYQQKSSQAPKLLFHYYDKDFNNEADTPDNFQSRRPNTSFCFLDIRSPGLGDTAMYLCATSKATTGSGANVLTFGAGSRLTVL.

CDR3 protein: CASSLGGWGNYGYTF. The DNA of the CDR3 is TGTGCCAGCAGTTTGGGCGGGTGGGGAAACTATGGCTACACCTTC. The chain couples TRBV28 to TRBJ1-2; D unresolved. Trimming removed 3 bases at V and 2 bases at J, with 13 bases between. Germline V gene sequence: CDR1 MDHEN, CDR2 SYDVKM. The length of the CDR3 is 15 residues.

This clonotype was counted ten times or more. The J gene is TRBJ2-7, the V gene TRBV9; D uncertain. V gave up 0 bases and J gave up 0 bases, with 10 bases separating them. The CDR3 is made up of 15 amino acids. CDR1 and CDR2 (germline): SGDLS, YYNGEE. The DNA for the CDR3 is TGTGCCAGCAGCGTAGGGTCCGGCCCCTCCTACGAGCAGTACTTC. Its protein is CASSVGSGPSYEQYF.

The chain combines TRBV15 with TRBJ1-6, with 7 bases identical to TRBD1. With V trimmed by 3 bases and J by 11 bases, 7 bases remained unmatched. Looked up from germline, CDR1 is LNHNV and CDR2 is YYDKDF (reference sequence). The CDR3 sequence is 14 residues long. The chain's CDR3 is CATSSQTGVAPLHF. The CDR3 nucleotides are TGTGCCACCAGCAGCCAAACAGGGGTTGCACCCCTCCACTTT.

In this sample, this clonotype turned up many times. The V gene is TRBV19, the J gene TRBJ1-4, with 10 positions matching TRBD1. This CDR3 has 14 residues. Germline CDR1 reads LNHDA; CDR2 reads SQIVND (reference sequence). V gave up 4 bases and J gave up 4 bases; unmatched junction bases: 0. In DNA, the CDR3 is TGTGCCAGTAGTAGGACAGGGGGTAATGAAAAACTGTTTTTT. Its protein is CASSRTGGNEKLFF.

This clonotype has a count of ten or more. V gene TRBV19 combines with J gene TRBJ2-7; 11 positions agree with TRBD2. J gave up 4 bases and V 5 bases, and 10 bases lay outside the gene matches. This CDR3 spans 16 amino acids. CDR1 LNHDA and CDR2 SQIVND come from the germline V gene (reference sequence). In DNA, the CDR3 is TGTGCCAGTAGTGCCCAACTAGCGGGAGCCGGTTACGAGCAGTACTTC. Protein sequence: CASSAQLAGAGYEQYF.

The rearrangement joins TRBV5-4 to TRBJ2-3; 11 bases map to TRBD2. There are 16 residues in the CDR3. CDR1 SGHNT and CDR2 YYREEE come from the germline V gene (reference sequence). With 2 bases clipped from V and 0 bases from J, the junction kept 2 bases outside the gene matches. CDR3 amino acids: CASSFSGGVSTDTQYF. The CDR3 DNA is TGTGCCAGCAGCTTTAGCGGGGGGGTTAGCACAGATACGCAGTATTTT.

This CDR3 is CASSLVLGDRMNTEAFF. The CDR3 nucleotides are TGTGCCAGCAGTTTAGTATTGGGGGACAGAATGAACACTGAAGCTTTCTTT. This chain links TRBV12-3 or TRBV12-4 with TRBJ1-1; 7 bases agree with TRBD1. The CDR3 runs to 17 residues. Trimming cost V 1 base and J 0 bases; bases outside gene matches: 8.

This clonotype was found many times. This chain links TRBV24-1 with TRBJ2-1; D gene uncertain. Per germline, CDR1 KGHDR and CDR2 SFDVKD. The V gene lost 4 bases and the J gene lost 9 bases, with 15 bases spanning the gap. The CDR3 runs 14 residues. CDR3 coding DNA: TGTGCCACCAGTGAAGCTCTCCGACGGAGTGAGCAGTTCTTC. It translates to CATSEALRRSEQFF.

Concerning this clonotype: A read error may be the cause here, since a much bigger clone is one base away. J is TRBJ2-3 and V is TRBV11-1; D uncertain. Looked up from germline, CDR1 is SGHAT and CDR2 is FQDESV (reference sequence). The CDR3 has 15 residues. In nucleotides, the CDR3 is TGTGCCAACAGCTTAACATTAATAAGCACAGATACGCAGTATTTT. Residues: CANSLTLISTDTQYF.

CDR3 DNA: TGCGCCAGCAGCCCCGGGCAGGGTTATTCACCCCTCCACTTT. It is translated as CASSPGQGYSPLHF. The rearrangement joins TRBV5-1 to TRBJ1-6, with D perhaps TRBD1 (5 bases). Germline lookup yields CDR1 SGHRS and CDR2 YFSETQ. The CDR3 contains 14 residues. The V end was cut by 4 bases, the J end by 8 bases, with 13 bases between.

This clonotype has just a few counts. The V gene is TRBV4-2, the J gene TRBJ1-4, with 10 bases that match TRBD1. CDR3 length: 16 residues. Germline CDR1 is LGHNA and CDR2 is YNFKEQ. Trimming took 1 base from V and 6 from J; bases not matched to a gene: 5. In DNA, the CDR3 is TGTGCCAGCAGCCAAGGGGTGACAGGGGGCGATGAAAAACTGTTTTTT. It yields the protein CASSQGVTGGDEKLFF.

The rearrangement uses TRBV5-1 and TRBJ2-3, with 11 nucleotides matching TRBD2. Trimming took 3 bases from V and 5 from J; bases not matched to a gene: 2. Looked up from germline, CDR1 is SGHRS and CDR2 is YFSETQ. The CDR3 spans 14 residues. The CDR3 nucleotides are TGCGCCAGCAGCTCAACTAGCGGGGGAGATACGCAGTATTTT. As protein: CASSSTSGGDTQYF.

Only a few counts were recorded for this clonotype. The chain's CDR3 is CSVELTGTEAFF. In DNA form, the CDR3 reads TGCAGCGTTGAATTAACTGGGACCGAAGCTTTCTTT. This chain uses TRBV29-1 with TRBJ1-1, with D maybe TRBD1 (5 bases). The germline V gene encodes CDR1 SQVTM and CDR2 ANQGSEA. With 2 bases removed from V and 8 bases from J, the gap between germline ends came to 12 bases. CDR3 length equals 12 residues.

Details on this clonotype: At one end the junction does not follow the germline gene, possibly because of a read error. CDR3 sequence: CAWSWDSNHPQHF. CDR3 nucleotide sequence: TGTGCCTGGAGCTGGGACAGCAATCATCCCCAGCATTTT. V gene TRBV30 combines with J gene TRBJ1-5; 7 bases are shared with TRBD1. Germline V lookup: CDR1 GTSNPN, CDR2 SVGIG (reference sequence). CDR3 size: 13 residues.

This clonotype was observed a few times. The rearrangement uses TRBV7-8 and TRBJ2-7, with 8 bases that match TRBD2. Germline lookup yields CDR1 SGHVS and CDR2 FQNEAQ. The CDR3 covers 15 residues. Unmatched junction bases numbered 6, after V lost 2 bases and J lost 3 bases. The CDR3 sequence: CASSLSSGLGYEQYF. In DNA form, the CDR3 reads TGTGCCAGCAGCTTATCGTCGGGACTAGGCTACGAGCAGTACTTC. The full variable domain, in which reference TRBV7-8 and TRBJ2-7 provide the parts outside the CDR3, is GAGVSQSPRYKVAKRGQDVALRCDPISGHVSLFWYQQALGQGPEFLTYFQNEAQLDKSGLPSDRFFAERPEGSVSTLKIQRTQQEDSAVYLCASSLSSGLGYEQYFGPGTRLTVT.

The chain recombines TRBV30 with TRBJ2-3, with D possibly being TRBD2 (6 bases). The CDR3 runs to 13 residues. Trimming shortened V by 4 bases and J by 0 bases, and 8 bases separated the two germline ends. The germline gives CDR1 GTSNPN, CDR2 SVGIG (reference sequence). Here the CDR3 DNA reads TGTGCCTGGAACAGCGGGAGCACAGATACGCAGTATTTT. Translated: CAWNSGSTDTQYF.

The rearrangement links TRBV19 to TRBJ1-5; 11 bases match TRBD1. Germline loops: CDR1 LNHDA, CDR2 SQIVND (reference sequence). The CDR3 has 14 residues. The trim removed 6 bases at V and 5 bases at J, leaving 3 bases unmatched. The chain's CDR3 is CASRPDRGHQPQHF. The DNA for the CDR3 is TGTGCCAGTAGACCGGACAGGGGGCATCAGCCCCAGCATTTT.

There are many counts of this clonotype. The chain links TRBV2 to TRBJ2-1; 8 bases align to TRBD1. This CDR3 comprises 13 residues. Per germline, CDR1 SNHLY and CDR2 FYNNEI. The trim removed 5 bases at V and 10 bases at J, leaving 7 bases unmatched. CDR3 region: CASSRTGFGEQFF. CDR3 DNA sequence: TGTGCCAGCAGTCGGACAGGGTTTGGAGAGCAGTTCTTC.

The chain recombines TRBV5-1 with TRBJ2-1, with TRBD1 as a possible D gene (5 bases). The CDR3 is made up of 15 amino acids. The germline V gene has CDR1 SGHRS and CDR2 YFSETQ. Trimming removed 0 bases from V and 1 base from J, with 8 bases in between. CDR3 sequence reads: CASSLETGSYNEQFF. CDR3 DNA: TGCGCCAGCAGCTTGGAAACAGGTTCCTACAATGAGCAGTTCTTC.

This clonotype showed up many times. V gene TRBV7-2 combines with J gene TRBJ2-3; D perhaps matches TRBD1 (6 bases). Germline-derived CDR1 and CDR2 are SGHTA and FQGNSA. The CDR3 runs to 16 residues. V was clipped by 2 bases and J by 2 bases, with 14 bases between them. CDR3 nucleotides: TGTGCCAGCAGCTTAATTGCAGGGGTCTACACAGATACGCAGTATTTT. Translating it yields CASSLIAGVYTDTQYF.